Listed here is a single TCR beta chain. In Seattle, patients joined the study during active infection and were tracked longitudinally. This sample is part of a study of blood T cell repertoires in COVID-19. Study in general: T cells, B-cell-depleted T cells, or PBMCs supplied cDNA or gDNA.

The CDR3 runs 14 residues. V lost 0 bases and J 6 bases, leaving 13 bases between the germline ends. Germline values: CDR1 SGHRS, CDR2 YFSETQ. Data came from immunoSEQ multiplex PCR; TCRdb stores just in-frame clones and leaves some out. The data show some 100,000 clones, about 86% seen once. The chain uses TRBV5-1 and TRBJ2-7; possible D gene TRBD1, 5 bases. The sequencing sample was made of peripheral blood. This TCR was sampled from a man between 45 and 60 years old with COVID-19, enrolled during active disease. DNA of the CDR3: TGCGCCAGCAGCTTGGGGACACCTACCGGCGAGCAGTACTTC. Translating it yields CASSLGTPTGEQYF.